The TCR beta chain described here comes from a study of shared clonotypes between healthy human individuals. The V gene lost 6 bases and the J gene lost 5 bases, with 8 bases spanning the gap. Germline V gene data show CDR1 as MNHNS and CDR2 as SASEGT. The CDR3 has 12 amino acids. It was CD45RO-negative cells, positively selected for CCR7, that made up naive CD8 cells, with terminally differentiated effector memory CD45RA+ cells excluded. Donors were Caucasian adults residing in Nashville, Tennessee, USA. General study results and limits: Memory subsets had estimated richness that was generally smaller than that of naive subsets.

In regard to this clone: Its specificity is unknown.

Deep level was the assay's run setting. In the sorted-subset replicate PCRs, 150 to 200 ng DNA, 25,000 to 35,000 T cell genomes, was used. TCRdb's copy holds only in-frame clones and misses some; the assay was immunoSEQ multiplex PCR. The sample includes hundreds of thousands of clones, about 98% of them seen just once. The genes are TRBV6-1 and TRBJ2-1, with D uncertain. The sample consisted of naive CD8+ T cells sorted from blood. This clonotype was sampled from a man aged 25 to 40 in good health. CDR3 loop: CASRSMDNEQFF. In DNA, the CDR3 is TGTGCCAGCAGATCTATGGACAATGAGCAGTTCTTC.